This is a list of T cell receptor beta chains from one sample in a study of T cell responses to AZD1222 COVID-19 vaccine. Repertoires were generated with immunoSEQ multiplex PCR, while TCRdb's copy carries only in-frame clones and drops some. Among 100,000 to 150,000 clones listed, 90% were seen once. The sample in question was peripheral blood, obtained on day 0 of AZD1222 vaccination. These receptors were collected from an adult in good health. Both conserved end residues are part of each CDR3. A D gene is named only where the DNA matches it firmly. A clone size is listed for some rows: how often the clone was seen (once, few, many), or a class if it is expanded.

TGCGCCAGCAGCACGAGCCGACAGGGGCAACGAGCTTTCTTT,CASSTSRQGQRAFF,TRBV5-1,14,TRBD1,.,TRBJ1-1
TGTGCCAGCAGCTTAGAGGGAGGGGAGGGGGCCTGGTACGAGCAGTACTTC,CASSLEGGEGAWYEQYF,TRBV7-2,17,.,.,TRBJ2-7
TGTGCCAGCAGCGCACAGGGTGGAGGCTACACCTTC,CASSAQGGGYTF,TRBV9,12,.,.,TRBJ1-2
TGTGCCAGCAGTTTAACAGGGACCCTGGGCGACGAGCAGTACTTC,CASSLTGTLGDEQYF,TRBV27,15,.,once,TRBJ2-7
TGTGCCAGCAGCGGATTGGACATCCTGGGGGGCAATCAGCCCCAGCATTTT,CASSGLDILGGNQPQHF,TRBV7-9,17,.,.,TRBJ1-5
TGTGCTAGCAGCCCCGGACAGGGGAGAAGCACCGGGGAGCTGTTTTTT,CASSPGQGRSTGELFF,TRBV7-7,16,TRBD1,few,TRBJ2-2
TGTGCCAGCAGCTTCGGGTCGTACTACGAGCAGTACTTC,CASSFGSYYEQYF,TRBV7-9,13,.,.,TRBJ2-7
TGTGCCAGCAGCGGCCGGGACAGGGGTTCCCACAATGAGCAGTTCTTC,CASSGRDRGSHNEQFF,TRBV5-4,16,TRBD1,.,TRBJ2-1
TGTGCCACCAGTGATTTGTCAGGCCCCAACCCCCCAGATACGCAGTATTTT,CATSDLSGPNPPDTQYF,TRBV24-1,17,.,.,TRBJ2-3
TGTGCCTGGAAAGGACAGTTGCATTATGGCTACACCTTC,CAWKGQLHYGYTF,TRBV30,13,.,.,TRBJ1-2
TGCGCCAGCAGTGCGACAGGGCTAGACTCTGGAAACACCATATATTTT,CASSATGLDSGNTIYF,TRBV10-2,16,TRBD1,.,TRBJ1-3
TGTGCCAGCAGCTTGGATGGACTGCAAGAGACCCAGTACTTC,CASSLDGLQETQYF,TRBV5-4,14,.,once,TRBJ2-5
TGTGCCAGCAGCCACTATACAGGGAGAGGCAATCAGCCCCAGCATTTT,CASSHYTGRGNQPQHF,TRBV11-3,16,.,.,TRBJ1-5
TGTGCCAGCCCGGGACAGAACTATGGCTACACCTTC,CASPGQNYGYTF,TRBV30,12,TRBD1,.,TRBJ1-2
TGTGCCAGCAGCTTAACAGGGCTCTCTGAAGCTTTCTTT,CASSLTGLSEAFF,TRBV28,13,.,.,TRBJ1-1
TGTGCCTGGAGTGTACTGGTGGATCAGCCCCAGCATTTT,CAWSVLVDQPQHF,TRBV30,13,.,.,TRBJ1-5
TGTGCCAGCAGCCCCGGGGGGGGGACCGGGGAGCTGTTTTTT,CASSPGGGTGELFF,TRBV9,14,TRBD2,.,TRBJ2-2
TGTGCCAGCAGTTACTATCAGGGGAGCAATCAGCCCCAGCATTTT,CASSYYQGSNQPQHF,TRBV6-5,15,.,.,TRBJ1-5
TGTGCCTCGACAGGGGGCGCTGACTATGGCTACACCTTC,CASTGGADYGYTF,TRBV10-3,13,TRBD1,.,TRBJ1-2
TGCGCCAGCAGCGCTCCATCCTCCGGGGCTCTCACAGATACGCAGTATTTT,CASSAPSSGALTDTQYF,TRBV10-1,17,.,.,TRBJ2-3
TGTGCCAGCAGTTTATCCACAGACAGGGGAGTTCAGCCCCAGCATTTT,CASSLSTDRGVQPQHF,TRBV6-2/TRBV6-3,16,TRBD1,.,TRBJ1-5
TGTGCCAGCAGTTACATGGGTGAAGCTTTCTTT,CASSYMGEAFF,TRBV12-3/TRBV12-4,11,.,few,TRBJ1-1
TGTGCCAGCAGCTTGGGGAGCGGGGCCCTCAGGCATGAGCAGTTCTTC,CASSLGSGALRHEQFF,TRBV7-3,16,TRBD2,.,TRBJ2-1
TGTGCCAGCAGTCCCGTAGCGGGCGCTACTTACGAGCAGTACTTC,CASSPVAGATYEQYF,TRBV6-5,15,TRBD2,once,TRBJ2-7
TGTGCCAGCAGCCCGGGAGGACGAGTGAACACCGGGGAGCTGTTTTTT,CASSPGGRVNTGELFF,TRBV5-6,16,TRBD2,.,TRBJ2-2
TGCGCCAGCAGCTTGATTATGGGGGGGAGATCTACGAAGCAGTACTTC,CASSLIMGGRSTKQYF,TRBV5-1,16,TRBD2,.,TRBJ2-7
TGTGCCAGCAGCCCACCGGGGGCAGGGGGCTCCTACGAGCAGTACTTC,CASSPPGAGGSYEQYF,TRBV28,16,.,.,TRBJ2-7
TGTGCCAGCTCACCAGGGGATGGCTACACCTTC,CASSPGDGYTF,TRBV18,11,.,.,TRBJ1-2
TGTGCCAGCAGCCTTACAGGGGGCATAAGAAATGAGCAGTTCTTC,CASSLTGGIRNEQFF,TRBV28,15,TRBD1,.,TRBJ2-1
TGCGCCAGCAGCCAAGTGGCATCCGGGGGCGGGTCCTACGAGCAGTACTTC,CASSQVASGGGSYEQYF,TRBV4-3,17,.,.,TRBJ2-7
TGTGCCAGCAGTGACGTATGGGGCAGTGGCACAGATACGCAGTATTTT,CASSDVWGSGTDTQYF,TRBV6-4,16,.,.,TRBJ2-3
TGCAGCGTCCAATTCGGGACTAGCGGGGGAGAGACCCAGTACTTC,CSVQFGTSGGETQYF,TRBV29-1,15,TRBD2,.,TRBJ2-5
TGTGCCAGCAGTTACTCGGGGGGAGCAGCTGGAAACACCATATATTTT,CASSYSGGAAGNTIYF,TRBV6-5,16,.,.,TRBJ1-3
TGCAGCGTTGAGAACAGGGGACCGGGTGGCTACACCTTC,CSVENRGPGGYTF,TRBV29-1,13,TRBD1,once,TRBJ1-2
TGTGCCAGCAGCTCTCTGGACAGGACCTTCTACGAGCAGTACTTC,CASSSLDRTFYEQYF,TRBV7-9,15,TRBD1,.,TRBJ2-7
TGTGCCAGCAGTTTAGGGGGGCGCGGGTACGAGCAGTACTTC,CASSLGGRGYEQYF,TRBV28,14,.,few,TRBJ2-7
TGTGCCAGTAGTCCGTGGGGGGGTGACGGCTACACCTTC,CASSPWGGDGYTF,TRBV19,13,.,.,TRBJ1-2
TGTGCCAGCAGTTACTCCGGCGTACCTAAAGAGACCCAGTACTTC,CASSYSGVPKETQYF,TRBV6-5,15,.,.,TRBJ2-5
TGTGCCAGCAGCTCCAGGGGTCATGAGACCCAGTACTTC,CASSSRGHETQYF,TRBV7-9,13,.,.,TRBJ2-5
TGCAGTGCTAGTAGACGGAGGAACACTGAAGCTTTCTTT,CSASRRRNTEAFF,TRBV20-1,13,.,.,TRBJ1-1
TGTGCCACCAGCACCAGGGATGGCTATGGCTACACCTTC,CATSTRDGYGYTF,TRBV15,13,.,once,TRBJ1-2
TGTGCCAGCAGCCAAAGGGGACAGGGGAGCACCGGGGAGCTGTTTTTT,CASSQRGQGSTGELFF,TRBV7-6,16,TRBD1,.,TRBJ2-2
TGTGCCTGCCTAGACAGGGGCCAAACCTACGAGCAGTACTTC,CACLDRGQTYEQYF,TRBV30,14,TRBD1,.,TRBJ2-7
TGTGCCAGCAGCCAAGAGGCGGTTGGCTATGGCTACACCTTC,CASSQEAVGYGYTF,TRBV14,14,.,.,TRBJ1-2
TGTGCCAGCAGCCAAGGACTAGCAGTCTCTAGCACAGATACGCAGTATTTT,CASSQGLAVSSTDTQYF,TRBV14,17,TRBD2,.,TRBJ2-3
TGTGCCAGCAGACCTTTGTCGGGCGAAAGCACAGATACGCAGTATTTT,CASRPLSGESTDTQYF,TRBV7-6,16,.,.,TRBJ2-3
TGTGCCACCAGTCGGACTACTAATGAAAAACTGTTTTTT,CATSRTTNEKLFF,TRBV15,13,.,.,TRBJ1-4
TGTGCCAGCAGCCTAAAGGCTGAGCAGTACTTC,CASSLKAEQYF,TRBV3-1/TRBV3-2,11,.,.,TRBJ2-7
TGTGCCAGTAGTCCCCCAGGGGGACAGGGTTATCAGCCCCAGCATTTT,CASSPPGGQGYQPQHF,TRBV19,16,TRBD1,.,TRBJ1-5
TGTGCCAGCAGCCACTCTGGGCTATACAATGAGCAGTTCTTC,CASSHSGLYNEQFF,TRBV7-2,14,.,.,TRBJ2-1
TGTGCCAGCAGCATACAGGGCAGCTTTGGCAATCAGCCCCAGCATTTT,CASSIQGSFGNQPQHF,TRBV5-6,16,.,.,TRBJ1-5
TGTGCCATCCAACTAGCGGGGGGGGAGACCCAGTACTTC,CAIQLAGGETQYF,TRBV10-3,13,TRBD2,.,TRBJ2-5
TGTGCCAGCAGTGAGGTCGGTATTGAGGCAGATACGCAGTATTTT,CASSEVGIEADTQYF,TRBV6-1,15,.,once,TRBJ2-3
TGTGCCAGCAGTGAAGGGACAGAACTTAACTACGAGCAGTACTTC,CASSEGTELNYEQYF,TRBV2,15,.,.,TRBJ2-7
TGTGCCAGCAGTTACTACGGGGGCTACACCTTC,CASSYYGGYTF,TRBV6-2/TRBV6-3,11,.,.,TRBJ1-2